A single sample gave rise to the 10 T cell receptor beta chains below, sequenced in a study of T cells in Graves' hyperthyroidism and ophthalmopathy. TCR beta CDR3 regions were amplified from RNA transcripts. The HTBI set primed first-round TCR CDR3 RT-PCR. Each CDR3 protein gets one entry after TCRdb re-called the multiplex PCR reads with MiXCR. Of 450,000 to 500,000 distinct CDR3 sequences in the sample, approximately 23% are singletons; the top ten hold around 54%. The material sequenced was blood. All receptors derive from a woman aged 70-85 years with Graves' ophthalmopathy.

This clonotype came up a few times. The CDR3 sequence: CASSSGGAEQFF. In nucleotides, the CDR3 is TGTGCCAGCAGCTCGGGAGGGGCTGAGCAGTTCTTC. The chain couples TRBV7-3 to TRBJ2-1; 8 bases fit TRBD2. The CDR3 consists of 12 residues. CDR1 and CDR2 (germline): SGHTA, FQGTGA. The ends lost 4 bases at V and 9 bases at J; junction bases unmatched: 2.

The chain has TRBV20-1 and TRBJ2-2, with 9 bases that match TRBD2. V gave up 0 bases and J gave up 7 bases; unmatched junction bases: 3. The germline V gene encodes CDR1 DFQATT and CDR2 SNEGSKA (reference sequence). The CDR3 runs to 14 residues. As DNA, the CDR3 is TGCAGTGCTAGAGAGGTAGCGGGAGTCGGGGAGCTGTTTTTT. This codes for CSAREVAGVGELFF.

This clonotype was observed a few times. The chain uses TRBV12-3 or TRBV12-4 and TRBJ2-7, with TRBD2 matching over 10 bases. The CDR3 has 15 amino acids. V was clipped by 6 bases and J by 3 bases; unmatched bases: 8. CDR3 sequence reads: CASRTLAGGNYEQYF. For the CDR3, the DNA is TGTGCCAGCAGAACCTTAGCGGGAGGTAACTACGAGCAGTACTTC.

This clonotype was counted only a few times. The rearrangement joins TRBV20-1 to TRBJ2-1; D not resolved. The CDR3 consists of 12 residues. Germline V gives CDR1 DFQATT, CDR2 SNEGSKA (reference sequence). CDR3 amino acids: CSANVIYNEQFF. In DNA, the CDR3 is TGCAGCGCAAACGTGATCTACAATGAGCAGTTCTTC.

This clonotype was observed a handful of times. The chain uses TRBV27 and TRBJ2-1; 14 nucleotides agree with TRBD2. V was pared by 5 bases and J by 0 bases, with 9 bases of the junction left unmatched. Per germline, CDR1 MNHEY and CDR2 SMNVEV (reference sequence). The CDR3 loop spans 19 amino acids. Here the CDR3 reads CASSPGLAGGRSSYNEQFF. The CDR3, as DNA: TGTGCCAGCAGTCCCGGACTAGCGGGAGGCCGGAGCTCCTACAATGAGCAGTTCTTC.

This clonotype was counted many times. CDR3 sequence: CASRYRAVSTDTQYF. The CDR3 DNA is TGTGCCAGCAGGTACAGGGCGGTCTCCACAGATACGCAGTATTTT. The V call is TRBV2, the J call TRBJ2-3; weak D call: TRBD1 (6 bases). Per germline, CDR1 SNHLY and CDR2 FYNNEI. This CDR3 has 15 residues. Trimming took off 6 bases at V and 2 bases at J, with 15 bases between the two ends.

This chain links TRBV10-3 with TRBJ1-2, with D maybe TRBD1 (5 bases). V was pared by 0 bases and J by 3 bases, with 8 bases between. CDR3 length: 14 residues. Per germline, CDR1 ENHRY and CDR2 SYGVKD. The CDR3 DNA sequence: TGTGCCATCAGTGAGTCACCCAGGGACTATGGCTACACCTTC. It is translated as CAISESPRDYGYTF.

This clonotype has just a few counts. The CDR3 spells CASRASASYEQYF. The DNA of the CDR3 is TGTGCCAGCAGGGCTAGCGCATCCTACGAGCAGTACTTC. V is TRBV27 and J is TRBJ2-7; tentative D call: TRBD2 (6 bases). The V and J ends lost 6 bases and 1 base respectively, with 10 bases between them. There are 13 residues in the CDR3. The germline V gene has CDR1 MNHEY and CDR2 SMNVEV (reference sequence).

The chain recombines TRBV9 with TRBJ2-6, with unresolved D. The CDR3 loop spans 15 amino acids. Germline lookup yields CDR1 SGDLS and CDR2 YYNGEE. The germline V and J ends were trimmed by 1 base and 3 bases, with 8 bases remaining between them. The DNA for the CDR3 is TGTGCCAGCAGCGTAACAACTGGTGGGGCCAACGTCCTGACTTTC. It is translated as CASSVTTGGANVLTF.

The V call is TRBV20-1, the J call TRBJ2-4, with 7 nucleotides matching TRBD2. CDR1 is DFQATT, CDR2 SNEGSKA, per germline (reference sequence). This CDR3 region has 16 residues. Trimming removed 0 bases from V and 0 bases from J; junction bases left unmatched: 5. CDR3 amino acids: CSARELADLAKNIQYF. DNA of the CDR3: TGCAGTGCTAGAGAGCTAGCGGACCTAGCCAAAAACATTCAGTACTTC.